This T cell receptor (beta chain) came from a study of shared clonotypes between healthy human individuals. Findings and caveats of the study: Clonotypes which were not shared had lower generation probabilities than clonotypes that all four donors shared. Deeper or shallower sequencing was expected to change how clonotypes are shared among donors. On the whole, naive subsets had larger estimated richness than memory subsets had.

As handled by the study authors: As immunoSEQ supplied junction-only sequences (without quality scores), filtering differed. Clones were read by immunoSEQ multiplex PCR, and TCRdb kept only the in-frame ones, dropping some. V, J and clone size are taken as reported in that table, and D and trimming were inferred from the DNA itself. The table has approximately 330,000 clones, over 70% seen once; the top ten hold under 11%. This CDR3 has 19 amino acids. After removal of 3 bases from V and 2 bases from J, the junction contained 15 bases not matched to a gene. CDR1 and CDR2 (germline): MNHNS, SASEGT. With respect to this clone: What it binds is unknown.

Sequenced sample: memory CD4+ T cells sorted from blood. Indicated subset: CD45RA-negative fraction. The chain couples TRBV6-1 to TRBJ2-2; 7 positions match TRBD2. The source is a man younger than 45 in good health. The CDR3 reads CASSELFSSSGNNTGELFF. The CDR3 DNA is TGTGCCAGCAGTGAGTTGTTCAGCTCTAGCGGAAATAACACCGGGGAGCTGTTTTTT.